This TCR beta chain was identified in a study of cytomegalovirus exposure and HLA in healthy donors. General study results and limits: There were 150 to 200 TCR beta chains listed as cytomegalovirus-associated.

About this clone itself: The antigen is undetermined.

60 Vbeta and 13 Jbeta primers were used in PCR. Assay used: immunoSEQ multiplex PCR; TCRdb lists only in-frame clones, some missing. The table includes some 90,000 clones, around 80% detected once. The germline CDR1 and CDR2 sequences are MNHEY and SVGAGI. The V end was cut by 9 bases, the J end by 1 base, with 17 bases between. This CDR3 spans 15 amino acids. The chain links TRBV6-5 to TRBJ2-3; TRBD2 is a possible D gene (5 bases). This TCR was recovered from a young man in good health and CMV-seronegative. Specimen: PBMCs. In nucleotides, the CDR3 is TGTGCCAGTAGAACGAGTTGGACTCGCACAGATACGCAGTATTTT. Encoded protein: CASRTSWTRTDTQYF.